This T cell receptor (beta chain) was captured by sequencing in a study of Graves' ophthalmopathy and Graves' hyperthyroidism (dated by TCRdb to between 2017 and 2018). About the full investigation: Peripheral blood was collected before any treatment was given, at the time of initial diagnosis. To tell Graves' ophthalmopathy apart from Graves' hyperthyroidism, and to predict which patients would progress to ophthalmopathy, the study relied on TCR beta repertoire signatures. An independent validation cohort was composed of approximately 19 hyperthyroidism patients and about 17 patients who later progressed from hyperthyroidism to ophthalmopathy. In total, 135 blood samples were TCR-sequenced: around 42 ophthalmopathy, some 72 hyperthyroidism and approximately 17 hyperthyroidism-to-ophthalmopathy patients. To explore V-J signatures that distinguish ophthalmopathy from hyperthyroidism, a discovery set of 90 to 100 patients was enrolled, made up of around 44 with ophthalmopathy and some 60 with stable hyperthyroidism. For training and testing, the 100 or so patients in the discovery cohort were randomly divided in a 7:3 ratio. T-cell repertoires of thyroid tissue and blood were compared in five or six hyperthyroidism patients. Following sample collection, hyperthyroidism patients were given methimazole at a starting dose of 30 mg daily, and ophthalmopathy patients were given high-dose intravenous methylprednisolone.

Via the germline V gene (reference sequence), CDR1 is LNHDA and CDR2 SQIVND. The CDR3 has 11 amino acids, counting the end cysteine and phenylalanine. The CDR3 DNA has 33 bases and is translated from base 1. V and J lose 3 bases and 8 bases, and a span of 7 bases separates them. For repertoire sequencing, TCR beta CDR3 regions were amplified from RNA transcripts. HTBI primers and the Qiagen OneStep RT-PCR kit were used in a first-round RT-PCR, which was followed by a second-round multiplex PCR, size selection and purification. Libraries were sequenced on an Illumina HiSeq2000 using paired-end 100 bp reads. The study's own analysis went as follows. SOAPnuke was used for read processing, and reads with adapters, uncalled bases, a mean Phred below 15, or no exact constant-primer or identifier match were discarded. High-quality paired reads were merged with COPE v1.2.5. Each unique nucleotide sequence was treated as a clonotype, and MiTCR v1.1 was used to align the clonotypes to the IMGT TRB V, D and J references. Only V-J combinations with frequency above 0.0001 were analysed, covering 99% to 99.2% of repertoires. For each V-J combination, a TCR clonal expansion and chaos score was defined as the ratio of F50 clonal expansion to chaos observed in the TCRdist matrix. Welch's t-statistics and random forest were used to reduce the features to about twelve V-J combinations, which were then used as input to a naive Bayes classifier. Thyroid-blood repertoire similarity was quantified with the Morisita-Horn index. TCRdb handled the public reads itself, with Q25 trimming in fastp and clone calling in MiXCR, and kept productive beta chains. CDR3 protein sequences are deduplicated, and each keeps its most common genes and DNA. The V and J calls here are based on TCRdb, not the publication. The sample table records some 390,000 distinct CDR3 sequences; about a sixth of these occur just once. Clones ranked in the top ten supply roughly 1.5% of the sample.

Broad study findings and their caveats: The 13-signature model separated ophthalmopathy from stable hyperthyroidism with approximately 85% sensitivity and around 81% specificity in cross-validation, and 80%/75% in the test set. No statistical method was used to predetermine the sample size, and group allocation was not hidden from the investigators. Among expanded thyroid clonotypes with frequency above 0.001, most also showed up in blood, which suggests that blood repertoires may reflect the thyroid immune response. In validation, the model predicted ophthalmopathy progression with about 71% sensitivity and 72.22% specificity; 12 predicted patients were CT-confirmed with GO in a median of roughly 6.8 months.

This clonotype was counted ten times or more. Its antigen is still unknown. Qualities for individual bases were not recorded, and no much larger clone is one base off. Patients with ophthalmopathy had moderately to severely active disease, with a Clinical Activity Score of 3 or more, a NOSPECS grade of 4 or more, and a disease duration of less than 3 months. Patients were excluded if they had other autoimmune diseases, uncontrolled infections, pregnancy or lactation. Diagnosis relied on clinical symptoms, serum thyroxine, TRAb, thyroid ultrasound and orbital computed tomography. Ficoll-Paque density gradient centrifugation was used to isolate PBMCs from around 10 ml of fresh peripheral blood. Trizol reagent was used to extract the total RNA, and its quality was then checked on an Agilent 2100 Bioanalyzer.

The clonotype comes from a woman aged 18-29 years with Graves' ophthalmopathy. Donor details come from another sample of the same person, matched by shared clones. Input material: peripheral blood. In this chain, TRBV19 is recombined with TRBJ1-2, with TRBD1 perhaps the D gene, on 5 matching bases. CDR3 protein: CASSIREGYTF. DNA sequence: TGTGCCAGTAGTATCAGGGAAGGCTACACCTTC.